These 13 T cell receptor beta chains were all obtained from the same sample, sequenced in a study of follicular helper T cells after annual influenza vaccination. Time point indicated: 2015-2016 season, 7 days after influenza vaccination. Measured with immunoSEQ multiplex PCR; TCRdb has only the in-frame clones, and not every one. The sample consists of approximately 9,300 clones, roughly 80% of them appearing once. The sample here was CXCR5+ CD38- circulating T follicular helper cells from blood, taken 7 days after influenza vaccination. Subset specified: circulating Tfh, non-naive CD4+CXCR5+PD-1+ (ICOS+CD38+ or ICOS-CD38-). The receptors were sampled from an adult who received the influenza vaccine.

This chain links TRBV5-6 with TRBJ2-3; 12 bases line up with TRBD2. Germline V CDR1 and CDR2: SGHDT, YYEEEE. The CDR3 is 15 amino acids. J was trimmed by 7 bases and V by 2 bases; bases with no gene match: 5. The CDR3 nucleotides read TGTGCCAGCAGCTTCCAGACTAGCGGGGGATATACGCAGTATTTT. It encodes CASSFQTSGGYTQYF. The full variable domain, with the rest looked up from reference TRBV5-6 and TRBJ2-3, is DAGVTQSPTHLIKTRGQQVTLRCSPKSGHDTVSWYQQALGQGPQFIFQYYEEEERQRGNFPDRFSGHQFPNYSSELNVNALLLGDSALYLCASSFQTSGGYTQYFGPGTRLTVL.

J is TRBJ1-5 and V is TRBV27; D not certain. The germline V gene encodes CDR1 MNHEY and CDR2 SMNVEV (reference sequence). Trimming shortened V by 2 bases and J by 1 base, and 6 bases separated the two germline ends. The CDR3 covers 14 residues. In nucleotides, the CDR3 is TGTGCCAGCAGTTTAAAGGCAAGCAATCAGCCCCAGCATTTT. This translates into CASSLKASNQPQHF.

This clone was seen just once. The gene calls are TRBV19 and TRBJ1-1, with D uncertain. Trimming cost V 7 bases and J 3 bases, with 21 bases left between them. Germline values: CDR1 LNHDA, CDR2 SQIVND (reference sequence). This CDR3 region has 16 residues. The CDR3 spells CASNRVIGVKDTEAFF. CDR3 nucleotides: TGTGCCAGTAATAGAGTCATCGGGGTGAAGGACACTGAAGCTTTCTTT.

The rearrangement joins TRBV30 to TRBJ1-1, with a tentative D call TRBD1 (6 bases). Trimming took 5 bases from V and 5 from J, leaving 21 bases between them. This CDR3 contains 15 residues. The germline gives CDR1 GTSNPN, CDR2 SVGIG (reference sequence). CDR3 amino acids: CAWDPPHRVETEAFF. As DNA, the CDR3 is TGTGCCTGGGACCCGCCCCACAGGGTGGAAACTGAAGCTTTCTTT.

The J gene is TRBJ1-1, the V gene TRBV5-4; no definite D call. The CDR3 loop spans 14 amino acids. Trimming cost V 2 bases and J 2 bases, with 10 bases left between them. Germline values: CDR1 SGHNT, CDR2 YYREEE (reference sequence). The CDR3 loop reads CASSFMAENTEAFF. CDR3 in DNA: TGTGCCAGCAGCTTCATGGCCGAAAACACTGAAGCTTTCTTT.

The chain is built from TRBV5-6 and TRBJ1-4; maybe TRBD1 (5 bases). The CDR3 is 15 amino acids. Germline loops: CDR1 SGHDT, CDR2 YYEEEE. Trimming removed 3 bases from V and 1 base from J, with 10 bases in between. The CDR3 DNA reads as TGTGCCAGCAGCTCGATCGGGGGAACTAATGAAAAACTGTTTTTT. It is translated as CASSSIGGTNEKLFF.

This chain joins TRBV19 and TRBJ1-2; D is unresolved. Trimming shortened V by 9 bases and J by 9 bases, and 20 bases separated the two germline ends. The CDR3 runs 13 residues. CDR1 LNHDA and CDR2 SQIVND come from the germline V gene (reference sequence). The CDR3 DNA sequence: TGTGCCAGCGCCGTGGCCAGAGTGGGAAGCTACACCTTC. Its translation: CASAVARVGSYTF.

The chain links TRBV19 to TRBJ1-4; D is ambiguous. V lost 5 bases and J lost 0, with 10 bases in between. The germline V gene has CDR1 LNHDA and CDR2 SQIVND (reference sequence). The CDR3 spans 15 residues. For the CDR3, the DNA is TGTGCCAGTAGTGCCCCTGGGGCAACTAATGAAAAACTGTTTTTT. It translates to CASSAPGATNEKLFF.

V gene TRBV7-3 combines with J gene TRBJ2-3, with D perhaps matching TRBD1 (7 bases). The V gene's germline CDR1 is SGHTA and CDR2 FQGTGA. The CDR3 extends over 15 amino acids. The V end was cut by 4 bases, the J end by 3 bases, with 14 bases between. The DNA for the CDR3 is TGTGCCAGCAGCTCAGGGGGGCCAGGGACAGATACGCAGTATTTT. As protein: CASSSGGPGTDTQYF.

The chain recombines TRBV19 with TRBJ2-4; D is perhaps TRBD1 (6 bases). CDR1 is LNHDA and CDR2 is SQIVND in the germline V gene (reference sequence). Trimming left V 1 base short and J 6 bases short, with 13 bases between. CDR3 length: 15 residues. The CDR3 is CASSIAAGDVNIQYF. DNA for the CDR3: TGTGCCAGTAGTATAGCGGCAGGGGATGTAAACATTCAGTACTTC.

J is TRBJ2-1 and V is TRBV5-4; 12 bases are shared with TRBD2. This CDR3 spans 17 amino acids. Germline V CDR1 and CDR2: SGHNT, YYREEE (reference sequence). V was pared by 0 bases and J by 7 bases, with 8 bases of the junction left unmatched. CDR3 sequence: CASSLEASGGAPNEQFF. For the CDR3, the DNA is TGTGCCAGCAGCTTGGAGGCTAGCGGGGGGGCGCCGAATGAGCAGTTCTTC.

This clone was detected only once. The chain joins TRBV14 to TRBJ1-3; D uncertain. CDR3 size: 11 residues. V was clipped by 1 base and J by 7 bases, with 2 bases between them. Germline CDR1 reads SGHDN; CDR2 reads FVKESK. CDR3 region: CASSQVNTIYF. CDR3 DNA sequence: TGTGCCAGCAGCCAAGTGAACACCATATATTTT.

The CDR3 reads CASSSNHATGANVLTF. CDR3 bases: TGTGCCAGCAGCTCGAACCACGCCACTGGGGCCAACGTCCTGACTTTC. The chain has TRBV7-3 and TRBJ2-6; D is undetermined. This CDR3 is 16 amino acids long. The ends were cut back, 4 bases at V and 2 bases at J, with 12 bases in the middle. The germline CDR1 and CDR2 sequences are SGHTA and FQGTGA.